The rows below give T cell receptor beta chains drawn from one sample of a study of blood T cell repertoires in COVID-19. Sequencing used immunoSEQ multiplex PCR; TCRdb keeps in-frame clones, though not all of them. The sample includes over 100,000 clones, over 80% of them seen just once. The specimen sequenced was peripheral blood. The receptors were gathered from a man between 45 and 60 years old with active COVID-19. Each CDR3 is given with its conserved first and last residue. D genes are given only for firm matches. A row's size may be missing; if present it is once, few, many or a size class.

d_call clone_size j_call v_call cdr3_nt cdr3_aa
. once TRBJ1-1 TRBV11-1 TGTGCCAGCAGCCCCTTCAGGGGCTCGAACACTGAAGCTTTCTTT CASSPFRGSNTEAFF
. few TRBJ2-3 TRBV7-9 TGTGCCAGCAGCTTAGTAGGCGGGGCGATCACAGATACGCAGTATTTT CASSLVGGAITDTQYF
. . TRBJ1-3 TRBV12-5 TGTGCTAGTGGTTTGGTACTTCGGGGGGGCATCGTGAGGGGCACCGAATCTGGAAACACCATATATTTT CASGLVLRGGIVRGTESGNTIYF
TRBD2 . TRBJ2-3 TRBV2 TGTGCCAGCAGCGAACGGGCTAGCGGGGGGGGTGGCACAGATACGCAGTATTTT CASSERASGGGGTDTQYF
TRBD2 . TRBJ2-5 TRBV4-1 TGCGCCAGCAGCCAAGGACTAGCGGGGGGACAAGAGACCCAGTACTTC CASSQGLAGGQETQYF
TRBD1 . TRBJ1-2 TRBV19 TGTGCCAGTAATATGGGAAGGAGGACAGGGGGCTCTGGCTACACCTTC CASNMGRRTGGSGYTF
. . TRBJ1-1 TRBV7-2 TGTGCCAGCACCCTCCGGGGGGCGGGATTCACTGAAGCTTTCTTT CASTLRGAGFTEAFF
TRBD1 . TRBJ1-6 TRBV18 TGTGCCAGCTCACCACCGGGACAGGGCTCGTCAGGCCCCCTCCACTTT CASSPPGQGSSGPLHF
. . TRBJ1-1 TRBV7-2 TGTGCCAGCAGCCCGGAGGCCAGGAACACTGAAGCTTTCTTT CASSPEARNTEAFF
TRBD2 . TRBJ2-1 TRBV5-6 TGTGCCAGCAGCTTGCGCGGGGGGCCGTATAATGAGCAGTTCTTC CASSLRGGPYNEQFF
TRBD2 . TRBJ2-1 TRBV24-1 TGTGCCACCAGTGAGAGGCCGGGACTAGCGGGGGGCCTTCACGCTAATGAGCAGTTCTTC CATSERPGLAGGLHANEQFF
. . TRBJ1-1 TRBV7-2 TGTGCCAGCGTCCGGGAAATGAACACTGAAGCTTTCTTT CASVREMNTEAFF
TRBD2 . TRBJ2-7 TRBV7-2 TGTGCCAGCAGCCTCAAGCGGGGGGGCCTAGGCGAGCAGTACTTC CASSLKRGGLGEQYF
. . TRBJ1-6 TRBV2 TGTGCCAGCACGGACTTGAAAAATTCACCCCTCCACTTT CASTDLKNSPLHF
. . TRBJ1-5 TRBV12-3/TRBV12-4 TGTGCCAGCAGTTTGGGAGGGTTGAAGCCCCAGCATTTT CASSLGGLKPQHF
TRBD1 . TRBJ2-5 TRBV6-5 TGTGCCAGCACCGACCCGAACAGGGGGTCCGAGACCCAGTACTTC CASTDPNRGSETQYF
. . TRBJ2-5 TRBV19 TGTGCCAGTAGTCCTGGACTCGGGGAGACCCAGTACTTC CASSPGLGETQYF
. . TRBJ2-7 TRBV7-8 TGTGCCAGCAGTCACTCCAGGGTGAGCTCCTACGAGCAGTACTTC CASSHSRVSSYEQYF